The 19 T cell receptor beta chains below all came from one sample that was sequenced in a study of cytotoxic CD8 clonotypes in ibrutinib-treated CLL. TCRdb's table, derived via immunoSEQ multiplex PCR, lists solely in-frame clones and lacks some. The sample carries around 160,000 clones, 70% to 85% recorded once. Sequences were derived from PBMCs, sampled after 12 months of ibrutinib treatment. Receptor source: a human donor with chronic lymphocytic leukemia.

V and J are TRBV18 and TRBJ2-7; no reliable D call. Germline CDR1 and CDR2: KGHSH and LQKENI. V gave up 5 bases and J gave up 2 bases, with 16 bases separating them. The CDR3 loop spans 15 amino acids. In nucleotides, the CDR3 is TGTGCCAGCTCATCCTCCCCAGGTCGTACCTACGAGCAGTACTTC. This translates into CASSSSPGRTYEQYF.

The J gene is TRBJ2-5, the V gene TRBV4-2; D is unresolved. The germline gives CDR1 LGHNA, CDR2 YNFKEQ. V gave up 3 bases and J gave up 3 bases, with 8 bases separating them. The CDR3 has 13 amino acids. In nucleotides, the CDR3 is TGTGCCAGCAGCCAGACTGGAGAAGAGACCCAGTACTTC. Translation gives CASSQTGEETQYF.

This clone was found a few times. J is TRBJ2-7 and V is TRBV4-1, with TRBD2 identical over 9 bases. The CDR3 totals 17 residues. With 1 base clipped from V and 2 bases from J, the junction kept 9 bases outside the gene matches. Germline V gives CDR1 MGHRA, CDR2 YSYEKL. The CDR3 spells CASSQGLAGRRPYEQYF. The CDR3 DNA is TGCGCCAGCAGCCAAGGCCTAGCGGGGCGCCGCCCCTACGAGCAGTACTTC.

This chain links TRBV4-2 with TRBJ2-5; 12 bases line up with TRBD2. V was clipped by 4 bases and J by 1 base; unmatched bases: 10. Per the germline V gene, CDR1 is LGHNA and CDR2 is YNFKEQ. The CDR3 is 18 amino acids. The CDR3 spells CASSLYGLAGYGQETQYF. Here the CDR3 DNA reads TGTGCCAGCAGCCTATATGGACTAGCGGGGTATGGCCAAGAGACCCAGTACTTC.

This chain links TRBV6-5 with TRBJ1-2; possibly TRBD1 for D (5 bases). Germline CDR1 MNHEY, CDR2 SVGAGI. V was trimmed by 7 bases and J by 3 bases, leaving 12 bases between them. This CDR3 is built from 13 residues. The CDR3 DNA is TGTGCCAGCACCACCGGGGACCACTATGGCTACACCTTC. Translation: CASTTGDHYGYTF.

The V gene is TRBV18, the J gene TRBJ2-7; 11 positions agree with TRBD1. The length of the CDR3 is 16 residues. Losses at the gene ends were 1 base for V and 2 bases for J; bases not matched to a gene: 4. Germline V gene data show CDR1 as KGHSH and CDR2 as LQKENI. The DNA for the CDR3 is TGTGCCAGCTCACCACGCGGGACAGGGGGTGCCTACGAGCAGTACTTC. Translated, it gives CASSPRGTGGAYEQYF.

This clone was counted between two and nine times. V gene TRBV30 combines with J gene TRBJ1-1, with D uncertain. CDR1 GTSNPN and CDR2 SVGIG come from the germline V gene (reference sequence). The CDR3 is made up of 14 amino acids. V was clipped by 0 bases and J by 1 base, with 9 bases between them. The CDR3 DNA follows: TGTGCCTGGAGTGTAACCAGAACGAACACTGAAGCTTTCTTT. This encodes CAWSVTRTNTEAFF.

The sample holds one count of this clone. The chain recombines TRBV7-4 with TRBJ1-1, with D tentatively TRBD1 (5 bases). This CDR3 is built from 16 residues. Germline V gene sequence: CDR1 SGHVT, CDR2 SQSDAQ. V was clipped by 1 base and J by 5 bases, with 17 bases between them. CDR3 DNA: TGTGCCAGCAGCTTAGTATCCCAGGGAGAATGTACTGAAGCTTTCTTT. It translates to CASSLVSQGECTEAFF.

This clone was seen only a few times. The gene calls are TRBV28 and TRBJ1-2; TRBD1 aligns across 8 bases. V was pared by 5 bases and J by 5 bases, with 7 bases of the junction left unmatched. The germline V gene encodes CDR1 MDHEN and CDR2 SYDVKM. The CDR3 spans 14 residues. CDR3 amino acids: CASSRVTGGYGYTF. CDR3 nucleotide sequence: TGTGCCAGCAGTCGTGTTACAGGGGGTTATGGCTACACCTTC.

V usage is TRBV6-1 and J usage is TRBJ1-4, with 9 bases matching TRBD1. Looked up from germline, CDR1 is MNHNS and CDR2 is SASEGT. The CDR3 totals 14 residues. J lost 8 bases, V lost 7 bases, and 8 bases had no gene match. CDR3 DNA: TGTGCCAGCAAAACAGGGGGCCCCTTCGAAAAACTGTTTTTT. Its translation is CASKTGGPFEKLFF.

The rearrangement joins TRBV5-8 to TRBJ2-3; 15 bases map to TRBD2. V shed 1 base and J 5 bases; nucleotides not matched to a gene: 2. Germline V gene sequence: CDR1 SGHTS, CDR2 YDEGEE. There are 16 residues in the CDR3. Written as DNA, the CDR3 is TGTGCCAGCAGCTTGCCGGGACTAGCGGGAGGAGATACGCAGTATTTT. This gives the protein CASSLPGLAGGDTQYF.

The V gene is TRBV5-4, the J gene TRBJ1-3; no definite D call. In germline, CDR1 is SGHNT, CDR2 YYREEE (reference sequence). V was pared by 0 bases and J by 7 bases, with 8 bases between. This CDR3 region has 13 residues. CDR3 in amino acids: CASSLVGSNTIYF. In DNA form, the CDR3 reads TGTGCCAGCAGCTTGGTAGGGAGTAACACCATATATTTT.

Written as DNA, the CDR3 is TGTGCCAGCAGCTTGACTCAAGATACGCAGTATTTT. It is translated as CASSLTQDTQYF. V gene TRBV5-6 combines with J gene TRBJ2-3; D not resolved. The CDR3 runs to 12 residues. V was pared by 1 base and J by 5 bases, with 5 bases between. Per germline, CDR1 SGHDT and CDR2 YYEEEE.

The chain recombines TRBV5-8 with TRBJ1-2; D perhaps matches TRBD1 (5 bases). The CDR3 consists of 14 residues. Looked up from germline, CDR1 is SGHTS and CDR2 is YDEGEE. V was pared by 4 bases and J by 3 bases, with 13 bases between. The CDR3 DNA is TGTGCCAGCAGCCGGGGAGGCAGGGACTATGGCTACACCTTC. Translating gives CASSRGGRDYGYTF.

The gene calls are TRBV5-8 and TRBJ2-3; 12 bases align to TRBD2. Germline assignment: CDR1 SGHTS and CDR2 YDEGEE. There are 18 residues in the CDR3. With 3 bases clipped from V and 0 bases from J, the junction kept 8 bases outside the gene matches. In DNA form, the CDR3 reads TGTGCCAGCAGCTCGACTAGCGGGGGAAGGTCTAGCACAGATACGCAGTATTTT. It is translated as CASSSTSGGRSSTDTQYF.

The rearrangement links TRBV4-3 to TRBJ1-1, with D tentatively TRBD1 (6 bases). The length of the CDR3 is 14 residues. The V gene lost 2 bases and the J gene lost 10 bases, with 17 bases spanning the gap. Per the germline V gene, CDR1 is LGHNA and CDR2 is YSLEER. The CDR3 region has the DNA TGCGCCAGCAGCCAATCGGGGGCGACTTGGGGAGCTTTCTTT. It encodes CASSQSGATWGAFF.

This chain joins TRBV5-1 and TRBJ2-2; TRBD2 might be the D (6 bases). V lost 4 bases, J lost 4 bases, and 14 bases lay in between. The CDR3 runs to 15 residues. The germline CDR1 and CDR2 sequences are SGHRS and YFSETQ. The CDR3 region is CASSPDTGVTGELFF. CDR3 in DNA: TGCGCCAGCAGCCCCGACACGGGGGTCACCGGGGAGCTGTTTTTT.

In its sample, this clone was seen a few times. V usage is TRBV7-2 and J usage is TRBJ2-1; the match to TRBD1 covers 7 bases. CDR3 length: 17 residues. In germline, CDR1 is SGHTA, CDR2 FQGNSA. V lost 4 bases to trimming and J lost 4 bases; unmatched junction nucleotides: 13. This chain's CDR3 is CASSSTRPGTEYNEQFF. The DNA for the CDR3 is TGTGCCAGCAGCTCAACACGTCCCGGGACAGAGTACAATGAGCAGTTCTTC.

This clone came up a few times. CDR3 in amino acids: CASSPTGRDYEQYF. CDR3 DNA: TGTGCCAGCAGCCCGACAGGGAGGGACTACGAGCAGTACTTC. The J gene is TRBJ2-7, the V gene TRBV5-4; D tentatively fits TRBD1 or TRBD2 (7 bases each). This CDR3 has 14 amino acids. V gave up 4 bases and J gave up 3 bases, with 14 bases separating them. CDR1 is SGHNT and CDR2 is YYREEE in the germline V gene (reference sequence).